This TCR beta chain was recorded in a study of T cells after yellow fever vaccination (dated by TCRdb to 2018 to 2020). For context, the study as a whole: Libraries from fractions with low cell numbers were prepared with the SMART-Seq v4 Ultra Low Input RNA kit. Bulk TCR alpha and beta repertoires were sequenced longitudinally to track T-cell clones before and after primary and booster YFV17D yellow fever vaccination. Blood was collected at multiple timepoints before and after primary and secondary immunization, and bulk PBMC replicates and cell subsets were isolated. Two healthy male donors, one aged 18 to 30 and one aged 30 to 39 years, were included in the cohort.

Beyond this particular receptor, the publication reports: Compared with the primary T-cell response, the secondary T-cell response was faster but weaker, reaching its peak on day 5 rather than on day 15. Because only a couple of donors were included in the study, the extent to which the findings can be generalized is limited. Computational filtering was required because FACS-sorted repertoires could contain abundant contaminating clonotypes from the bulk population. Most clones expanded after primary vaccination were re-detected after the booster (almost 98% of CD4 and more than 70% of CD8), suggesting broad memory maintenance. A small share of clonotypes occurred in both CD4 and CD8 compartments, likely arising from convergent recombination.

The sample's treatment or condition label, in plain terms: live attenuated yellow fever vaccine strain. A standard Ficoll-Paque protocol was used to isolate PBMCs from peripheral blood. Dynabeads CD4 and CD8 positive selection kits were used to isolate CD4 and CD8 T-cell fractions. TriZol was used to extract RNA from bulk PBMCs, CD4 and CD8 fractions, and dextramer-positive and dextramer-negative fractions. This clonotype was seen many times. Its antigen target is currently unknown. No qualities accompany the bases; no much larger clone lies one base away. TCRdb shows the sequencer as Illumina NovaSeq 6000. TCR cDNA was made using 5'RACE template switching, a step that added a universal primer site and unique molecular identifiers. Priming for cDNA synthesis came from both the TCR alpha and TCR beta constant segments. Two PCR steps were used to amplify libraries, with sample barcodes and sequencing adapters being added in the second step. Sequencing of libraries was performed on Illumina HiSeq 2500 (2x100 bp) or NovaSeq (2x150 bp). The authors' analysis ran thus. Demultiplexing of reads and collapsing into UMI consensus sequences were performed with MIGEC, and V(D)J alignment was carried out with MiXCR. Vaccine-responding clonotypes were identified with edgeR using replicate PBMC samples, with FDR below 0.01 and a log2 fold change above 5 up to day 15 being required. CD4 or CD8 identity was assigned to each bulk clonotype according to whether the clonotype was present at higher abundance in the sequenced CD4 repertoire or the sequenced CD8 repertoire. TCRdb ran its own pipeline on the public reads, namely fastp trimming at Q25 and MiXCR clone calling, and kept in-frame beta chains. Each record represents a unique CDR3 protein, reported with the most common genes and DNA among its rows. TCRdb's processing, not the study's, gives the V and J calls here. Present in this sample are 300,000 to 400,000 distinct CDR3 sequences, approximately 12% of which were seen just once. The ten largest clones add up to roughly 3% of the sample.

Trimming costs V 5 bases and J 2 bases, and their ends lie 12 bases apart. Based on the germline V gene, the CDR1 and CDR2 sequences are SGHAT and FQNNGV. CDR3 length: 14 amino acids, cysteine to phenylalanine. The kept DNA is CDR3 alone, 42 bases in frame from the first base. The chain couples TRBV11-2 to TRBJ1-2, with the identity of the D gene unclear. This TCR was recovered from a man younger than 30 who received the YFV17D yellow fever vaccine. Specimen: CD4+ T cells sorted from PBMCs, collected 15 days after the yellow fever booster vaccination. This receptor has the CDR3 CASSQSELNYGYTF. The base sequence is TGTGCCAGCAGCCAATCGGAACTCAACTATGGCTACACCTTC.